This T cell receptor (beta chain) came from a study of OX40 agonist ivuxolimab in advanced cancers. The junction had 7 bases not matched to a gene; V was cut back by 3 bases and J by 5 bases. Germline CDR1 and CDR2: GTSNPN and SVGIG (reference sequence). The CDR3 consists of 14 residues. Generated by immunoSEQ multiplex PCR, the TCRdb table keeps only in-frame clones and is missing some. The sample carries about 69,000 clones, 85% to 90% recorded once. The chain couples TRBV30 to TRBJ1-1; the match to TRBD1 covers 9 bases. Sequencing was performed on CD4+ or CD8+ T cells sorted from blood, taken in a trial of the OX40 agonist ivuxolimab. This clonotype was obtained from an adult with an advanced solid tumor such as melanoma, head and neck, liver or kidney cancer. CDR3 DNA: TGTGCCTGGAGCAAGGGACAGGGAACTACTGAAGCTTTCTTT. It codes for CAWSKGQGTTEAFF.